A selection of T cell receptor beta chains follows, all from one sample in a study of shared clonotypes between healthy human individuals. The data were produced by immunoSEQ multiplex PCR, yet TCRdb's version contains in-frame clones alone and is incomplete. The sample has over 800,000 clones, 80% to 95% seen once; the top ten hold 24%. The source material was naive CD8+ T cells sorted from blood. Receptors originate from a man aged 25 to 40 in good health. Both conserved end residues are part of each CDR3. Fields, in order: D gene, J gene, V gene, clone size, CDR3 protein, CDR3 DNA. The D gene is left open where the match is weak. Rows may omit the clone size; those that give it use once, few, many or a size class.

D gene: -; J gene: TRBJ1-3; V gene: TRBV29-1; clone size: -; CDR3 protein: CSVEAGAGNTIYF; CDR3 DNA: TGCAGCGTTGAAGCAGGGGCTGGAAACACCATATATTTT
D gene: -; J gene: TRBJ2-1; V gene: TRBV7-9; clone size: -; CDR3 protein: CASSYLSGGPYNEQFF; CDR3 DNA: TGTGCCAGCAGCTATCTCTCTGGCGGCCCCTACAATGAGCAGTTCTTC
D gene: -; J gene: TRBJ1-1; V gene: TRBV29-1; clone size: -; CDR3 protein: CSVNPGLNTEAFF; CDR3 DNA: TGCAGCGTAAACCCGGGACTCAATACTGAAGCTTTCTTT
D gene: TRBD1; J gene: TRBJ2-7; V gene: TRBV27; clone size: once; CDR3 protein: CASSLSRTGGLVGYEQYF; CDR3 DNA: TGTGCCAGCAGTTTATCGCGGACAGGGGGTCTTGTCGGGTACGAGCAGTACTTC
D gene: TRBD2; J gene: TRBJ2-1; V gene: TRBV11-2; clone size: -; CDR3 protein: CASSASGGIYNEQFF; CDR3 DNA: TGTGCCAGCAGCGCTTCGGGAGGCATTTACAATGAGCAGTTCTTC
D gene: -; J gene: TRBJ1-5; V gene: TRBV11-2; clone size: many; CDR3 protein: CASSFGGSQPQHF; CDR3 DNA: TGTGCCAGCAGCTTTGGAGGAAGTCAGCCCCAGCATTTT
D gene: TRBD1; J gene: TRBJ2-7; V gene: TRBV11-2; clone size: -; CDR3 protein: CASSFTGQGNYEQYF; CDR3 DNA: TGTGCCAGCAGCTTTACGGGACAGGGGAACTACGAGCAGTACTTC
D gene: TRBD1; J gene: TRBJ2-7; V gene: TRBV5-1; clone size: -; CDR3 protein: CASSLGDRETNYEQYF; CDR3 DNA: TGCGCCAGCAGCTTGGGGGACAGAGAAACCAACTACGAGCAGTACTTC
D gene: TRBD1; J gene: TRBJ1-2; V gene: TRBV27; clone size: -; CDR3 protein: CASRISDREDGYTF; CDR3 DNA: TGTGCCAGCAGGATCTCGGACAGGGAGGATGGCTACACCTTC
D gene: -; J gene: TRBJ2-3; V gene: TRBV27; clone size: -; CDR3 protein: CASSFGEYFSDTQYF; CDR3 DNA: TGTGCCAGCAGTTTTGGGGAGTACTTTTCAGATACGCAGTATTTT
D gene: TRBD2; J gene: TRBJ2-7; V gene: TRBV19; clone size: -; CDR3 protein: CASSVGTSGYEQYF; CDR3 DNA: TGTGCCAGTAGTGTCGGGACTAGCGGATACGAGCAGTACTTC
D gene: -; J gene: TRBJ2-5; V gene: TRBV27; clone size: -; CDR3 protein: CASSSPGTVKETQYF; CDR3 DNA: TGTGCCAGCAGTTCCCCCGGGACGGTCAAGGAGACCCAGTACTTC
D gene: -; J gene: TRBJ2-1; V gene: TRBV25-1; clone size: -; CDR3 protein: CASSAGDSNEQFF; CDR3 DNA: TGTGCCAGCAGCGCGGGGGACAGCAATGAGCAGTTCTTC
D gene: TRBD1; J gene: TRBJ1-3; V gene: TRBV9; clone size: -; CDR3 protein: CASSPRTGSSGNTIYF; CDR3 DNA: TGTGCCAGCAGCCCGCGGACAGGGAGCTCCGGAAACACCATATATTTT
D gene: TRBD2; J gene: TRBJ2-1; V gene: TRBV4-1; clone size: -; CDR3 protein: CASSQGTSGRRAEQFF; CDR3 DNA: TGCGCCAGCAGCCAAGGGACTAGCGGAAGGCGCGCTGAGCAGTTCTTC
D gene: -; J gene: TRBJ2-1; V gene: TRBV7-9; clone size: -; CDR3 protein: CASSLGKNEQFF; CDR3 DNA: TGTGCCAGCAGCTTAGGGAAAAATGAGCAGTTCTTC
D gene: -; J gene: TRBJ2-7; V gene: TRBV7-8; clone size: -; CDR3 protein: CASSPGPYEQYF; CDR3 DNA: TGTGCCAGCAGCCCAGGACCCTACGAGCAGTACTTC
D gene: -; J gene: TRBJ2-7; V gene: TRBV7-2; clone size: -; CDR3 protein: CASSLEFASSYEQYF; CDR3 DNA: TGTGCCAGCAGCTTAGAATTCGCAAGCTCCTACGAGCAGTACTTC
D gene: -; J gene: TRBJ1-1; V gene: TRBV7-9; clone size: -; CDR3 protein: CASSLGGLGNTEAFF; CDR3 DNA: TGTGCCAGCAGCTTAGGGGGATTAGGTAACACTGAAGCTTTCTTT
D gene: -; J gene: TRBJ1-2; V gene: TRBV18; clone size: -; CDR3 protein: CASSPPGGTNYGYTF; CDR3 DNA: TGTGCCAGCTCACCACCGGGGGGAACTAACTATGGCTACACCTTC
D gene: -; J gene: TRBJ2-7; V gene: TRBV6-1; clone size: -; CDR3 protein: CASKPEISRRYEQYF; CDR3 DNA: TGTGCCAGCAAGCCTGAGATATCCCGCCGCTACGAGCAGTACTTC
D gene: -; J gene: TRBJ1-2; V gene: TRBV9; clone size: -; CDR3 protein: CASRDPGPNYGYTF; CDR3 DNA: TGTGCCAGCAGGGACCCCGGACCTAACTATGGCTACACCTTC
D gene: -; J gene: TRBJ2-2; V gene: TRBV6-1; clone size: -; CDR3 protein: CASSEVGASYTGELFF; CDR3 DNA: TGTGCCAGCAGTGAAGTGGGGGCTTCTTACACCGGGGAGCTGTTTTTT
D gene: -; J gene: TRBJ2-1; V gene: TRBV18; clone size: -; CDR3 protein: CASSPSPGSSYNEQFF; CDR3 DNA: TGTGCCAGCTCACCAAGCCCGGGGAGCTCCTACAATGAGCAGTTCTTC
D gene: TRBD2; J gene: TRBJ2-3; V gene: TRBV25-1; clone size: -; CDR3 protein: CASSGGLASTDTQYF; CDR3 DNA: TGTGCCAGCAGTGGGGGACTAGCCAGCACAGATACGCAGTATTTT
D gene: -; J gene: TRBJ1-4; V gene: TRBV28; clone size: -; CDR3 protein: CASSFLTQATNEKLFF; CDR3 DNA: TGTGCCAGCAGTTTCCTCACACAGGCAACTAATGAAAAACTGTTTTTT
D gene: -; J gene: TRBJ2-6; V gene: TRBV7-8; clone size: -; CDR3 protein: CASSLAYGNSGANVLTF; CDR3 DNA: TGTGCCAGCAGCTTAGCATACGGCAACTCTGGGGCCAACGTCCTGACTTTC
D gene: -; J gene: TRBJ2-1; V gene: TRBV6-5; clone size: -; CDR3 protein: CASSSGLNEQFF; CDR3 DNA: TGTGCCAGCTCGAGCGGCCTTAATGAGCAGTTCTTC
D gene: -; J gene: TRBJ2-1; V gene: TRBV7-9; clone size: -; CDR3 protein: CASSLLALYNEQFF; CDR3 DNA: TGTGCCAGCAGCTTACTAGCGCTTTACAATGAGCAGTTCTTC
D gene: -; J gene: TRBJ1-1; V gene: TRBV28; clone size: -; CDR3 protein: CASSVTISGDTEAFF; CDR3 DNA: TGTGCCAGCAGCGTGACAATCTCGGGGGACACTGAAGCTTTCTTT
D gene: -; J gene: TRBJ2-2; V gene: TRBV11-2; clone size: -; CDR3 protein: CASSLAMGGGELFF; CDR3 DNA: TGTGCCAGCAGCTTAGCCATGGGAGGAGGGGAGCTGTTTTTT
D gene: -; J gene: TRBJ2-3; V gene: TRBV7-8; clone size: -; CDR3 protein: CASSPEWGDTQYF; CDR3 DNA: TGTGCCAGCAGCCCGGAGTGGGGGGATACGCAGTATTTT
D gene: -; J gene: TRBJ2-7; V gene: TRBV6-6; clone size: -; CDR3 protein: CASSYSGQGLPEQYF; CDR3 DNA: TGTGCCAGCAGTTACTCGGGGCAGGGTCTACCCGAGCAGTACTTC
D gene: -; J gene: TRBJ2-6; V gene: TRBV15; clone size: -; CDR3 protein: CATSRDGPSQYSGANVLTF; CDR3 DNA: TGTGCCACCAGCAGAGATGGACCCTCCCAGTACTCTGGGGCCAACGTCCTGACTTTC
D gene: -; J gene: TRBJ2-5; V gene: TRBV7-9; clone size: -; CDR3 protein: CASSLVSGQETQYF; CDR3 DNA: TGTGCCAGCAGCTTAGTAAGCGGCCAAGAGACCCAGTACTTC
D gene: TRBD2; J gene: TRBJ2-7; V gene: TRBV7-2; clone size: -; CDR3 protein: CASSLGLAEYEQYF; CDR3 DNA: TGTGCCAGCAGCTTGGGACTAGCCGAATACGAGCAGTACTTC
D gene: TRBD1; J gene: TRBJ2-7; V gene: TRBV5-1; clone size: -; CDR3 protein: CASSLSSTGVPYEQYF; CDR3 DNA: TGCGCCAGCAGCCTTTCCTCAACAGGGGTTCCCTACGAGCAGTACTTC
D gene: TRBD2; J gene: TRBJ2-7; V gene: TRBV10-2; clone size: -; CDR3 protein: CASSGGSSYEQYF; CDR3 DNA: TGCGCCAGCAGTGGCGGGAGCTCCTACGAGCAGTACTTC
D gene: -; J gene: TRBJ2-7; V gene: TRBV7-2; clone size: -; CDR3 protein: CASSLASFSVGYEQYF; CDR3 DNA: TGTGCCAGCAGCTTAGCGTCCTTCTCTGTGGGCTACGAGCAGTACTTC
D gene: TRBD2; J gene: TRBJ2-5; V gene: TRBV7-9; clone size: -; CDR3 protein: CASSSGLAGVPTRGETQYF; CDR3 DNA: TGTGCCAGCAGCTCGGGACTAGCGGGAGTCCCAACTAGGGGGGAGACCCAGTACTTC
D gene: TRBD2; J gene: TRBJ2-1; V gene: TRBV29-1; clone size: -; CDR3 protein: CSVLLAGIFANEQFF; CDR3 DNA: TGCAGCGTGTTACTAGCGGGTATTTTTGCTAATGAGCAGTTCTTC
D gene: -; J gene: TRBJ1-5; V gene: TRBV7-2; clone size: once; CDR3 protein: CASSFPSGGWSNQPQHF; CDR3 DNA: TGTGCCAGCAGCTTTCCCTCGGGGGGATGGAGCAATCAGCCCCAGCATTTT
D gene: TRBD2; J gene: TRBJ2-1; V gene: TRBV6-1; clone size: -; CDR3 protein: CASSDLLAGADEQFF; CDR3 DNA: TGTGCCAGCAGTGATCTACTAGCGGGAGCAGATGAGCAGTTCTTC
D gene: -; J gene: TRBJ1-5; V gene: TRBV27; clone size: few; CDR3 protein: CATGLMGNQPQHF; CDR3 DNA: TGTGCCACCGGGTTGATGGGCAATCAGCCCCAGCATTTT
D gene: -; J gene: TRBJ2-6; V gene: TRBV10-3; clone size: -; CDR3 protein: CAIRDSQGDSGANVLTF; CDR3 DNA: TGTGCCATCAGGGATTCGCAAGGGGACTCTGGGGCCAACGTCCTGACTTTC